The clone carrying this T cell receptor beta chain showed up just a few times. Antigen unknown. The data derive from a study of CD8 T cells in ankylosing spondylitis. Study-wide findings and caveats: Clones linked to disease, bearing a CD8+ phenotype, were relatively rare in peripheral blood. There was a TCR beta motif, made of several highly homologous variants, that appeared characteristic of ankylosing spondylitis blood.

In making TCR beta libraries, quantitative 5'-RACE with molecular barcodes was used. MiXCR, applied by TCRdb to the 5' RACE reads, yields one record per CDR3 protein. The sample consists of under 950,000 distinct CDR3 sequences, under 20% of them appearing once. V was clipped by 1 base and J by 1 base, with 11 bases between them. The length of the CDR3 is 16 residues. CDR1 is MGHRA, CDR2 YSYEKL, per germline. The sequence derives from a male donor with ankylosing spondylitis. The material sequenced was blood, either unsorted or a sorted T cell fraction (not recorded which). The genes are TRBV4-1 and TRBJ1-5; D gene unclear. This CDR3 is CASSQGAGPSNQPQHF. The CDR3 DNA follows: TGCGCCAGCAGCCAAGGAGCCGGACCGAGCAATCAGCCCCAGCATTTT.